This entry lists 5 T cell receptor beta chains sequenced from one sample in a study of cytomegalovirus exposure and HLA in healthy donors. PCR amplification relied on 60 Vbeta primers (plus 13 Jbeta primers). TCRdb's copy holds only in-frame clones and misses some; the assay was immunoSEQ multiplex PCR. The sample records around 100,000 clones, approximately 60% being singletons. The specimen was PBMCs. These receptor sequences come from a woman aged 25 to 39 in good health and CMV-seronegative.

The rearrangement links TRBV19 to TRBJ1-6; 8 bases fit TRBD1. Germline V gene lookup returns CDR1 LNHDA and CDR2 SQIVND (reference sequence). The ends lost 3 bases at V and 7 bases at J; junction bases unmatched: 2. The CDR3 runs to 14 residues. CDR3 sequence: CASSMDRANSPLHF. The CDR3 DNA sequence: TGTGCCAGTAGTATGGACAGGGCAAATTCACCCCTCCACTTT.

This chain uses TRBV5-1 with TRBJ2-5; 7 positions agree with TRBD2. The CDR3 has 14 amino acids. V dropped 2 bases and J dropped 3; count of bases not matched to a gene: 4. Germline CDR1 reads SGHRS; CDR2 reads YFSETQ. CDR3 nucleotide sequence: TGCGCCAGCAGCTTAGCGGGATCGGAAGAGACCCAGTACTTC. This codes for CASSLAGSEETQYF.

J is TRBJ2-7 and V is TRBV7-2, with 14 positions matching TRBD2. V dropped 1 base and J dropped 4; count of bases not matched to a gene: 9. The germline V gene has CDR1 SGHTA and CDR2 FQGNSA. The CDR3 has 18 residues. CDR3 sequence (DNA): TGTGCCAGCAGCTTAGATCGGTACGGGACTAGCGGGAGTTACGAGCAGTACTTC. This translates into CASSLDRYGTSGSYEQYF.

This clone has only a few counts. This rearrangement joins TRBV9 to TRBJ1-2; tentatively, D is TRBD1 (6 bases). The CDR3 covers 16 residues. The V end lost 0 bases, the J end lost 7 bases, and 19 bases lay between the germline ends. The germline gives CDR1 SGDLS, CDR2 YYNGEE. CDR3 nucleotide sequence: TGTGCCAGCAGCGTAGACGCAGTGGGGGCGCAAGGTGGCTACACCTTC. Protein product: CASSVDAVGAQGGYTF. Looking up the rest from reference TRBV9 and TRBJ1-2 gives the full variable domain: DSGVTQTPKHLITATGQRVTLRCSPRSGDLSVYWYQQSLDQGLQFLIQYYNGEERAKGNILERFSAQQFPDLHSELNLSSLELGDSALYFCASSVDAVGAQGGYTFGSGTRLTVV.

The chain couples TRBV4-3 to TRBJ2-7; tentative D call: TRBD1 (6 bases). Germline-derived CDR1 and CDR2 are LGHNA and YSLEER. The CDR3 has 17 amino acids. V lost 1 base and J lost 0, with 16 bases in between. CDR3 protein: CASSQVVLWTASYEQYF. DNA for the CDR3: TGCGCCAGCAGCCAAGTGGTGCTGTGGACAGCCTCCTACGAGCAGTACTTC.